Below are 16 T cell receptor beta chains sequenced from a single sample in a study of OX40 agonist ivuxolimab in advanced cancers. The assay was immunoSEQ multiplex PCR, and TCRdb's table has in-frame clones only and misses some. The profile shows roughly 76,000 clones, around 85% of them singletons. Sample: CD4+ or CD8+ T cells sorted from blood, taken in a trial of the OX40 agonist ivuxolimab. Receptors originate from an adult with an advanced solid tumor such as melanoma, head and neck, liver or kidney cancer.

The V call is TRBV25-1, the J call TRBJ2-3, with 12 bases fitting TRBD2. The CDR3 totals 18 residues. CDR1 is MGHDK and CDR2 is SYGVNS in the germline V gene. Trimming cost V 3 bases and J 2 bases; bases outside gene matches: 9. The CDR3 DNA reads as TGTGCCAGCAGTGATTCCGGGACTAGCGGGTCCTTCACAGATACGCAGTATTTT. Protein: CASSDSGTSGSFTDTQYF.

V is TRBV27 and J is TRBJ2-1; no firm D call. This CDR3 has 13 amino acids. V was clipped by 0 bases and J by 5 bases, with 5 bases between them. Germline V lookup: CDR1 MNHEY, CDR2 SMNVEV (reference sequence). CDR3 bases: TGTGCCAGCAGTTTATCGGCGAACAATGAGCAGTTCTTC. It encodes CASSLSANNEQFF.

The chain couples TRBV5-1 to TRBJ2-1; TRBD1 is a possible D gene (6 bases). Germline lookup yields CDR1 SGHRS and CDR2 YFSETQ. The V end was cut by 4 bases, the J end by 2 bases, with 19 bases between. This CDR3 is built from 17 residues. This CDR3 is CASSPQGSSIAYNEQFF. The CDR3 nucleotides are TGCGCCAGCAGCCCTCAGGGGTCTTCTATAGCCTACAATGAGCAGTTCTTC. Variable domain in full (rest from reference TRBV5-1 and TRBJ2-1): KAGVTQTPRYLIKTRGQQVTLSCSPISGHRSVSWYQQTPGQGLQFLFEYFSETQRNKGNFPGRFSGRQFSNSRSEMNVSTLELGDSALYLCASSPQGSSIAYNEQFFGPGTRLTVL.

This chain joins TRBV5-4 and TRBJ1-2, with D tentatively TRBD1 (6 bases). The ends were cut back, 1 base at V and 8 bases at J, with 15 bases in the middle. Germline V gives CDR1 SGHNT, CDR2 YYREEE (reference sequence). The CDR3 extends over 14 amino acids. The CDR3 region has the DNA TGTGCCAGCAGCTTGTACAGGGAGTTTGAGGGCTACACCTTC. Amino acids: CASSLYREFEGYTF.

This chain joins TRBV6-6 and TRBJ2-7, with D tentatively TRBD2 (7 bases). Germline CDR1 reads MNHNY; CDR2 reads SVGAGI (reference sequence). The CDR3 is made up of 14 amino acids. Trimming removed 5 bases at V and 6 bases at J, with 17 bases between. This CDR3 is CASSPTGRGSEQYF. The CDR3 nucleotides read TGTGCCAGCAGTCCTACAGGGCGGGGGAGCGAGCAGTACTTC.

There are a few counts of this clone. The CDR3 DNA reads as TGTGCCAGCAGTTGGGGGGGGTTGAATTCACCCCTCCACTTT. It translates to CASSWGGLNSPLHF. The chain carries TRBV6-5 and TRBJ1-6; a possible D gene is TRBD1 (5 bases). Germline CDR1 reads MNHEY; CDR2 reads SVGAGI. The V and J ends lost 4 bases and 7 bases respectively, with 11 bases between them. The CDR3 extends over 14 amino acids.

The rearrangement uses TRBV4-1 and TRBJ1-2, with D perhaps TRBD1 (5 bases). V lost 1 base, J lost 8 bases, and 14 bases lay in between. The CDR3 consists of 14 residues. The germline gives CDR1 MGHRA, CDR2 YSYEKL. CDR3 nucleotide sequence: TGCGCCAGCAGCCAAGGTGTCCGGGACGGGGGCTACACCTTC. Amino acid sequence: CASSQGVRDGGYTF.

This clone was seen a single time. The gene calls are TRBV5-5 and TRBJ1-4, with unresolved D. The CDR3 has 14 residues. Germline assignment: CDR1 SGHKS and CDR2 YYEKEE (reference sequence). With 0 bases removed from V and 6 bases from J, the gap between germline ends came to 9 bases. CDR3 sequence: CASSLESTHEKLFF. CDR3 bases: TGTGCCAGCAGCTTGGAGTCCACGCATGAAAAACTGTTTTTT.

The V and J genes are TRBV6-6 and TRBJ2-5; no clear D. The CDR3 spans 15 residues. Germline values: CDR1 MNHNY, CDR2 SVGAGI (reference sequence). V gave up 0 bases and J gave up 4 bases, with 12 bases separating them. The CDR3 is CASSYSSNRRETQYF. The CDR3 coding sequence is TGTGCCAGCAGTTACTCGAGTAACAGAAGAGAGACCCAGTACTTC.

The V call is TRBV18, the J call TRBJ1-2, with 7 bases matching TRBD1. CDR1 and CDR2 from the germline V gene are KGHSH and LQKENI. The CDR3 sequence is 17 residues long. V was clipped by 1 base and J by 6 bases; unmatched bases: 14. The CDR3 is CASSPLGTAEKRNGYTF. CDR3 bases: TGTGCCAGCTCACCACTTGGGACAGCCGAAAAGAGAAATGGCTACACCTTC.

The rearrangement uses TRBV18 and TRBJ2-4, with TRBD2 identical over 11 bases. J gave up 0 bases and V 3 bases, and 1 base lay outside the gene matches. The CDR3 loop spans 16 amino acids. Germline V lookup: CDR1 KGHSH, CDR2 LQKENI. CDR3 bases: TGTGCCAGCTCACCGGGACTAGCGGTAGCCAAAAACATTCAGTACTTC. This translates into CASSPGLAVAKNIQYF.

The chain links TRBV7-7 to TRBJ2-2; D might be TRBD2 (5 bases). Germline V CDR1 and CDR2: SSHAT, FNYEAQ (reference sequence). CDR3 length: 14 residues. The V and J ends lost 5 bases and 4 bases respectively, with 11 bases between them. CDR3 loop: CASSEGEGTGELFF. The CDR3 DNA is TGTGCCAGCAGCGAAGGAGAGGGCACCGGGGAGCTGTTTTTT. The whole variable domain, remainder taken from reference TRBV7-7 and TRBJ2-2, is GAGVSQSPRYKVTKRGQDVTLRCDPISSHATLYWYQQALGQGPEFLTYFNYEAQPDKSGLPSDRFSAERPEGSISTLTIQRTEQRDSAMYRCASSEGEGTGELFFGEGSRLTVL.

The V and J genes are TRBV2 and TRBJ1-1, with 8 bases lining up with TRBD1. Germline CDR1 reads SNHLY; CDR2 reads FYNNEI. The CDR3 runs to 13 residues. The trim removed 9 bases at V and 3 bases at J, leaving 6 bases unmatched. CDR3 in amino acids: CARTGEGHTEAFF. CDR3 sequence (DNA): TGTGCCAGGACAGGGGAGGGGCACACTGAAGCTTTCTTT.

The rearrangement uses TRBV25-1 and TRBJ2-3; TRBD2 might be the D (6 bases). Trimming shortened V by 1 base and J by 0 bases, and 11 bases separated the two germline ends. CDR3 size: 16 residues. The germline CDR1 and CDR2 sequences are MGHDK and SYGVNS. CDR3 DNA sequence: TGTGCCAGCAGTGAATTTGACGGGGGTAGCACAGATACGCAGTATTTT. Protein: CASSEFDGGSTDTQYF.

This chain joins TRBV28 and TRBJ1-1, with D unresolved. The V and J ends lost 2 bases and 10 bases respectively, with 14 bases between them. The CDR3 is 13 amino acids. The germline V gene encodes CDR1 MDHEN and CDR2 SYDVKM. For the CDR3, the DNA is TGTGCCAGCAGTTTAATGGTTCCGGGTTTAGCTTTCTTT. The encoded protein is CASSLMVPGLAFF. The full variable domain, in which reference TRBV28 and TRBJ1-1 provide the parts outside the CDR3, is DVKVTQSSRYLVKRTGEKVFLECVQDMDHENMFWYRQDPGLGLRLIYFSYDVKMKEKGDIPEGYSVSREKKERFSLILESASTNQTSMYLCASSLMVPGLAFFGQGTRLTVV.

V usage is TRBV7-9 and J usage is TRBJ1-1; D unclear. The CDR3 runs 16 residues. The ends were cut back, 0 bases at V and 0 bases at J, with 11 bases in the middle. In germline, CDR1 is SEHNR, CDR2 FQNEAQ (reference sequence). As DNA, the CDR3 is TGTGCCAGCAGCTTAGCGGGTAGGAAAGTGAACACTGAAGCTTTCTTT. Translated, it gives CASSLAGRKVNTEAFF.